Here is one TCR beta chain with its context. Original processing methods: It was from reference gene primer amplification that nucleated cell counts were estimated. This table comes from immunoSEQ multiplex PCR, and its TCRdb copy is limited to in-frame clones, with some not included. From that table come the V and J calls and clone size; the DNA was used to work out D and trimming. Among roughly 150,000 clones listed, about 80% were seen once. The sample comes from a study of blood T cell repertoires in COVID-19. On the study more broadly: The origin of the acute and convalescent COVID-19 samples was the United States, Italy and Spain. The cDNA or gDNA used as material had been derived from T cells, B-cell-depleted T cells, or PBMCs.

Germline V gene sequence: CDR1 LGHNA, CDR2 YNFKEQ. V lost 1 base and J lost 7; bases outside the gene matches: 8. The CDR3 is made up of 16 amino acids. The sequence was collected from a woman in her seventies in a cohort exposed to, infected with or recovered from COVID-19 (not recorded which). This chain uses TRBV4-2 with TRBJ2-2; 8 positions match TRBD2. The sequencing input was PBMCs or T cells enriched from blood (not recorded which). This CDR3 is CASSQGPRGVGGELFF. Written as DNA, the CDR3 is TGTGCCAGCAGCCAAGGACCGCGGGGGGTCGGCGGGGAGCTGTTTTTT.